Below, 8 T cell receptor beta chains from the same sample are listed, as sequenced in a study of shared clonotypes between healthy human individuals. Data came from immunoSEQ multiplex PCR; TCRdb stores just in-frame clones and leaves some out. In the table there are about half a million clones, 79% of which are singletons. Sequencing input: PBMCs. All receptors come from a middle-aged woman in good health. Some clones in this sample may be carry-over from other donors' samples.

The rearrangement links TRBV7-2 to TRBJ2-7; tentatively, D is TRBD1 (5 bases). The germline V and J ends were trimmed by 2 bases and 6 bases, with 14 bases remaining between them. The CDR3 covers 14 residues. Germline loops: CDR1 SGHTA, CDR2 FQGNSA. CDR3 nucleotide sequence: TGTGCCAGCAGCTTAATGGCCAGGGTTGGCGAGCAGTACTTC. It yields the protein CASSLMARVGEQYF.

This chain's CDR3 is CASSNPRTSGTSGRETQYF. The CDR3 bases are TGCGCCAGCAGCAACCCTCGGACTTCAGGGACTAGCGGGAGGGAGACCCAGTACTTC. The chain couples TRBV5-1 to TRBJ2-5, with 15 positions matching TRBD2. Per the germline V gene, CDR1 is SGHRS and CDR2 is YFSETQ. The trim removed 4 bases at V and 5 bases at J, leaving 15 bases unmatched. The CDR3 contains 19 residues.

The J gene is TRBJ2-2, the V gene TRBV5-1, with 10 bases aligning to TRBD2. The V gene's germline CDR1 is SGHRS and CDR2 YFSETQ. This CDR3 region has 19 residues. V was pared by 4 bases and J by 6 bases, with 18 bases of the junction left unmatched. The CDR3 is CASSPGASGRGLRPGELFF. The CDR3 DNA reads as TGCGCCAGCAGCCCTGGCGCTAGCGGGAGAGGTTTACGGCCCGGGGAGCTGTTTTTT. The full variable domain, its missing parts supplied by reference TRBV5-1 and TRBJ2-2, is KAGVTQTPRYLIKTRGQQVTLSCSPISGHRSVSWYQQTPGQGLQFLFEYFSETQRNKGNFPGRFSGRQFSNSRSEMNVSTLELGDSALYLCASSPGASGRGLRPGELFFGEGSRLTVL.

This clone was counted a single time. The V gene is TRBV7-3, the J gene TRBJ2-5; D unclear. Germline CDR1 and CDR2: SGHTA and FQGTGA. This CDR3 region has 12 residues. V lost 2 bases, J lost 5 bases, and 6 bases lay in between. The DNA for the CDR3 is TGTGCCAGCAGCTTATGGCTGGAGACCCAGTACTTC. This codes for CASSLWLETQYF.

V is TRBV11-2 and J is TRBJ2-3; 9 nucleotides match TRBD2. Trimming took 5 bases from V and 3 from J; bases not matched to a gene: 9. Germline lookup yields CDR1 SGHAT and CDR2 FQNNGV. This CDR3 is built from 16 residues. The chain's CDR3 is CASSPLSGSTTDTQYF. In DNA form, the CDR3 reads TGTGCCAGCAGCCCCCTTAGCGGGAGTACTACAGATACGCAGTATTTT.

The rearrangement joins TRBV18 to TRBJ2-6; TRBD2 might be the D (5 bases). Germline V gives CDR1 KGHSH, CDR2 LQKENI. V dropped 6 bases and J dropped 0 bases, with 21 bases sitting between them. This CDR3 region has 19 residues. The CDR3 loop reads CASSSRLQARSSGANVLTF. The CDR3 DNA sequence: TGTGCCAGCTCTTCCAGACTACAAGCCCGAAGCTCTGGGGCCAACGTCCTGACTTTC.

V gene TRBV30 combines with J gene TRBJ1-5; D is perhaps TRBD1 (6 bases). V lost 2 bases and J 7 bases, leaving 15 bases between the germline ends. The CDR3 spans 14 residues. Germline assignment: CDR1 GTSNPN and CDR2 SVGIG (reference sequence). Here the CDR3 DNA reads TGTGCCTGGAGTATGGAGGCCAGGGGCCAGCCCCAGCATTTT. Protein: CAWSMEARGQPQHF.

The V gene is TRBV28, the J gene TRBJ2-7, with D maybe TRBD2 (6 bases). With 8 bases removed from V and 1 base from J, the gap between germline ends came to 9 bases. This CDR3 spans 12 amino acids. CDR1 is MDHEN and CDR2 is SYDVKM in the germline V gene. The CDR3 loop reads CASGGASYEQYF. CDR3 sequence (DNA): TGTGCCAGCGGAGGGGCTTCCTACGAGCAGTACTTC.